Below, 15 T cell receptor beta chains from the same sample are listed, as sequenced in a study of blood T cell repertoires in COVID-19. Sequencing used immunoSEQ multiplex PCR; TCRdb keeps in-frame clones, though not all of them. The table shows approximately 400,000 clones, with around 87% occurring only once. Sequenced sample: PBMCs or T cells enriched from blood (not recorded which). These receptors originate from a man aged 25-40 years who had recovered from COVID-19.

J is TRBJ2-3 and V is TRBV11-3; D not resolved. Germline V gives CDR1 SGHNT, CDR2 YENEEA. Trimming left V 5 bases short and J 6 bases short, with 18 bases between. This CDR3 comprises 15 residues. This CDR3 is CASSPTWAESDTQYF. CDR3 bases: TGTGCCAGCAGCCCAACCTGGGCCGAATCGGATACGCAGTATTTT.

The sample holds a few counts of this clone. The gene calls are TRBV3-1 (or the pseudogene TRBV3-2) and TRBJ1-2; possibly TRBD1 for D (5 bases). In germline, CDR1 is LGHDT, CDR2 YNNKEL (reference sequence). V lost 1 base, J lost 8 bases, and 8 bases lay in between. This CDR3 region has 12 residues. In DNA, the CDR3 is TGTGCCAGCAGCCAAGGGCAGGGCGGCTACACCTTC. Translating gives CASSQGQGGYTF.

This rearrangement joins TRBV10-3 to TRBJ2-7; 8 bases agree with TRBD2. Germline assignment: CDR1 ENHRY and CDR2 SYGVKD. The CDR3 totals 14 residues. V shed 7 bases and J 4 bases; nucleotides not matched to a gene: 9. CDR3 loop: CAITSPGGTYEQYF. In nucleotides, the CDR3 is TGTGCCATCACCTCCCCGGGGGGGACTTACGAGCAGTACTTC.

This clone showed up just a few times. The V gene is TRBV12-3 or TRBV12-4, the J gene TRBJ1-2, with D uncertain. Trimming shortened V by 4 bases and J by 8 bases, and 8 bases separated the two germline ends. The CDR3 is made up of 11 amino acids. CDR3 sequence: CASSSDIGYTF. The CDR3 nucleotides are TGTGCCAGCAGTTCAGACATCGGCTACACCTTC.

The chain has TRBV10-3 and TRBJ1-2; D is possibly TRBD1 (6 bases). Trimming cost V 2 bases and J 7 bases, with 14 bases left between them. The germline CDR1 and CDR2 sequences are ENHRY and SYGVKD. This CDR3 contains 14 residues. The CDR3 nucleotides are TGTGCCATCAGTGAGGGTCCAGGGGACGCTGGCTACACCTTC. As protein: CAISEGPGDAGYTF.

The CDR3 is CAGLGADGLNSYNEQFF. CDR3 bases: TGTGCCGGACTCGGAGCTGATGGACTTAACTCCTACAATGAGCAGTTCTTC. The chain recombines TRBV30 with TRBJ2-1; possible D gene TRBD2, 5 bases. V was shortened by 8 bases and J by 0 bases, with 23 bases between the two germline ends. Germline CDR1 reads GTSNPN; CDR2 reads SVGIG (reference sequence). This CDR3 has 17 residues.

V gene TRBV6-1 combines with J gene TRBJ1-6; the D is unclear. V was shortened by 1 base and J by 10 bases, with 11 bases between the two germline ends. Germline CDR1 and CDR2: MNHNS and SASEGT. The CDR3 extends over 14 amino acids. The CDR3 bases are TGTGCCAGCAGTGAAGGAGGGAATAGCTCACCCCTCCACTTT. It codes for CASSEGGNSSPLHF.

This chain joins TRBV20-1 and TRBJ1-4; no reliable D call. The length of the CDR3 is 11 residues. CDR1 and CDR2 from the germline V gene are DFQATT and SNEGSKA (reference sequence). V was pared by 6 bases and J by 6 bases, with 8 bases between. In nucleotides, the CDR3 is TGCAGTGCCCAAAGCCATGAAAAACTGTTTTTT. Its protein is CSAQSHEKLFF.

J is TRBJ1-1 and V is TRBV11-2; D gene unclear. Deletions cut 6 bases from V and 11 bases from J, with 10 bases between. This CDR3 comprises 10 residues. Germline CDR1 and CDR2: SGHAT and FQNNGV. The CDR3 nucleotides read TGTGCCAGCAGATTAATCAGGGCTTTCTTT. This encodes CASRLIRAFF.

The rearrangement links TRBV7-8 to TRBJ2-2; a possible D gene is TRBD2 (6 bases). Trimming left V 5 bases short and J 3 bases short, with 10 bases between. Germline values: CDR1 SGHVS, CDR2 FQNEAQ. The CDR3 totals 14 residues. The CDR3 DNA sequence: TGTGCCAGCAGCCCGGGGACTCACACCGGGGAGCTGTTTTTT. Protein: CASSPGTHTGELFF. Full variable domain (rest looked up from reference TRBV7-8 and TRBJ2-2): GAGVSQSPRYKVAKRGQDVALRCDPISGHVSLFWYQQALGQGPEFLTYFQNEAQLDKSGLPSDRFFAERPEGSVSTLKIQRTQQEDSAVYLCASSPGTHTGELFFGEGSRLTVL.

This clone is a singleton in its sample. The V gene is TRBV19, the J gene TRBJ2-3; no firm D call. Trimming removed 5 bases from V and 0 bases from J, with 9 bases in between. The CDR3 loop spans 14 amino acids. Germline loops: CDR1 LNHDA, CDR2 SQIVND (reference sequence). The CDR3 spells CASSFPFSTDTQYF. The CDR3 DNA reads as TGTGCCAGTAGTTTCCCTTTTAGCACAGATACGCAGTATTTT.

This CDR3 reads CASSQAGLAGYEQYF. Written as DNA, the CDR3 is TGCGCCAGCAGCCAAGCTGGACTAGCGGGTTACGAGCAGTACTTC. This sequence joins TRBV4-1 and TRBJ2-7; 11 bases fit TRBD2. V was clipped by 1 base and J by 4 bases; unmatched bases: 3. Germline values: CDR1 MGHRA, CDR2 YSYEKL. This CDR3 region has 15 residues.

This chain joins TRBV30 and TRBJ2-7; 9 bases align to TRBD2. Germline V gene data show CDR1 as GTSNPN and CDR2 as SVGIG (reference sequence). The V and J ends lost 5 bases and 3 bases, in that order; junction bases with no gene match: 5. CDR3 length: 13 amino acids. The DNA of the CDR3 is TGTGCCTGGTTAGCGGGAGCGGGCTACGAGCAGTACTTC. Translating gives CAWLAGAGYEQYF.

The V and J genes are TRBV5-8 and TRBJ2-3, with 14 bases fitting TRBD2. Per the germline V gene, CDR1 is SGHTS and CDR2 is YDEGEE. CDR3 length equals 17 residues. The J segment lost 5 bases and the V segment lost 0 bases, leaving 5 bases of the junction unmatched. The CDR3 DNA reads as TGTGCCAGCAGCTTGGCCGGGACTAGCGGGGGTATAGATACGCAGTATTTT. This translates into CASSLAGTSGGIDTQYF.

The chain combines TRBV18 with TRBJ1-5, with D possibly being TRBD1 (5 bases). The germline V and J ends were trimmed by 2 bases and 1 base, with 9 bases remaining between them. The germline V gene encodes CDR1 KGHSH and CDR2 LQKENI. CDR3 size: 15 residues. CDR3 in amino acids: CASSPAGGSNQPQHF. As DNA, the CDR3 is TGTGCCAGCTCACCAGCGGGGGGGAGCAATCAGCCCCAGCATTTT.